This passage covers 11 T cell receptor beta chains from one sample sequenced in a study of blood T cells in healthy people across ages. Then a second PCR, running roughly 6 to 11 cycles, was carried out with a sample-barcoded 5' primer and a J-beta primer mix. TCRdb itself ran the 5' RACE reads through MiXCR, one entry per CDR3 protein. The sample has some 1,500,000 distinct CDR3 sequences, about 45% seen once. Input material: blood. The receptor set was obtained from a woman aged 18-30 years in good health.

This chain joins TRBV4-2 and TRBJ1-5, with TRBD1 as a possible D gene (6 bases). Germline V gives CDR1 LGHNA, CDR2 YNFKEQ. Trimming cost V 0 bases and J 3 bases, with 12 bases left between them. This CDR3 contains 16 residues. CDR3 residues: CASSQDWGGANQPQHF. In DNA, the CDR3 is TGTGCCAGCAGCCAAGATTGGGGGGGCGCCAATCAGCCCCAGCATTTT.

The sample holds many counts of this clonotype. The rearrangement uses TRBV4-3 and TRBJ2-5, with TRBD1 identical over 8 bases. The germline V gene has CDR1 LGHNA and CDR2 YSLEER. With V trimmed by 0 bases and J by 5 bases, 11 bases remained unmatched. This CDR3 is built from 17 residues. This CDR3 is CASSQDYGQGGGETQYF. CDR3 coding DNA: TGCGCCAGCAGCCAAGATTACGGACAGGGTGGAGGTGAGACCCAGTACTTC.

V and J are TRBV29-1 and TRBJ2-7; TRBD2 matches 7 bases. V shed 7 bases, J shed 2 bases, and the junction held 8 bases outside the gene matches. Germline-derived CDR1 and CDR2 are SQVTM and ANQGSEA. The CDR3 covers 13 residues. CDR3 DNA sequence: TGCAGCGCATCGGCTAGCGGTACCTACGAGCAGTACTTC. It specifies CSASASGTYEQYF.

With regard to this clonotype: One end of the junction fails to match germline, which may point to a read error. The chain employs TRBV7-8 and TRBJ1-6, with D unclear. The germline V gene has CDR1 SGHVS and CDR2 FQNEAQ. The CDR3 is made up of 15 amino acids. The CDR3 bases are TGTGCCAGCAGCTCCCGTGATCGACTCCAAACACCCCCCCACTTT. It encodes CASSSRDRLQTPPHF.

The rearrangement links TRBV10-3 to TRBJ1-1, with 9 bases aligning to TRBD1. The CDR3 sequence is 14 residues long. CDR1 ENHRY and CDR2 SYGVKD come from the germline V gene. The ends lost 6 bases at V and 4 bases at J; junction bases unmatched: 6. The CDR3 DNA sequence: TGTGCCATCAGGGTGACAGGGGGTGTCACTGAAGCTTTCTTT. Protein product: CAIRVTGGVTEAFF.

This clonotype has more than one count but fewer than ten. The V gene is TRBV5-1, the J gene TRBJ2-7, with a tentative D call TRBD1 (5 bases). CDR1 and CDR2 (germline): SGHRS, YFSETQ. V was pared by 4 bases and J by 6 bases, with 17 bases between. This CDR3 has 14 amino acids. The CDR3 is CASSLWDWGSEQYF. DNA for the CDR3: TGCGCCAGCAGCCTCTGGGATTGGGGCTCCGAGCAGTACTTC.

The rearrangement uses TRBV27 and TRBJ1-1; D ambiguous. Looked up from germline, CDR1 is MNHEY and CDR2 is SMNVEV (reference sequence). CDR3 length: 14 residues. V gave up 6 bases and J gave up 2 bases, with 13 bases separating them. CDR3 DNA: TGTGCCAGCAGGTTACTTTGGGTAAACACTGAAGCTTTCTTT. This sequence encodes CASRLLWVNTEAFF.

This clonotype was counted between two and nine times. This chain connects TRBV29-1 to TRBJ2-5; 10 positions agree with TRBD2. Germline V gene sequence: CDR1 SQVTM, CDR2 ANQGSEA. The CDR3 loop spans 15 amino acids. Trimming at V came to 4 bases and at J to 11 bases, leaving 16 bases not matched to a gene. In nucleotides, the CDR3 is TGCAGCGTTGCAACGCGTTTAGCGGGGGGCCTTGAGCAGTACTTC. The encoded protein is CSVATRLAGGLEQYF.

This chain connects TRBV12-5 to TRBJ1-1; D uncertain. From germline, CDR1 is LGHNT and CDR2 FRNRAP. The CDR3 is made up of 11 amino acids. V dropped 1 base and J dropped 11 bases, with 8 bases sitting between them. The CDR3 loop is CASGLAFDAFF. The CDR3 DNA sequence: TGTGCTAGTGGTTTGGCCTTTGACGCTTTCTTT.

The chain is built from TRBV2 and TRBJ1-5; D perhaps matches TRBD1 (5 bases). V lost 1 base and J 9 bases, leaving 16 bases between the germline ends. This CDR3 contains 15 residues. Looked up from germline, CDR1 is SNHLY and CDR2 is FYNNEI. CDR3 DNA: TGTGCCAGCAGTGAAGAGGGACCAGGGAGGTGGCCCCAGCATTTT. It yields the protein CASSEEGPGRWPQHF. Based on the CDR3 plus reference TRBV2 and TRBJ1-5, the full variable domain is EPEVTQTPSHQVTQMGQEVILRCVPISNHLYFYWYRQILGQKVEFLVSFYNNEISEKSEIFDDQFSVERPDGSNFTLKIRSTKLEDSAMYFCASSEEGPGRWPQHFGDGTRLSIL.

The chain links TRBV5-1 to TRBJ2-5; D remains unclear. This CDR3 comprises 14 residues. V was clipped by 6 bases and J by 4 bases, with 16 bases between them. Per germline, CDR1 SGHRS and CDR2 YFSETQ. CDR3 amino acids: CASTQTTGRETQYF. The CDR3 DNA sequence: TGCGCCAGCACCCAGACCACCGGGCGAGAGACCCAGTACTTC.